The clone carrying this T cell receptor (beta chain) is a singleton in its sample. The record originates from a study of OX40 agonist ivuxolimab in advanced cancers. Here immunoSEQ multiplex PCR was the method, and the copy in TCRdb shows in-frame clones only, minus some. This sample has about 81,000 clones, with more than 85% found just once. CDR3 size: 14 residues. The ends lost 8 bases at V and 3 bases at J; junction bases unmatched: 2. Per germline, CDR1 SNHLY and CDR2 FYNNEI. The receptor's source is an adult with an advanced solid tumor such as melanoma, head and neck, liver or kidney cancer. The chain recombines TRBV2 with TRBJ1-6; 9 bases fit TRBD1. The sample was CD4+ or CD8+ T cells sorted from blood, taken in a trial of the OX40 agonist ivuxolimab. The CDR3 DNA is TGTGCCAGCTGGGGACAGGGCTATAATTCACCCCTCCACTTT. It encodes CASWGQGYNSPLHF.